This TCR beta chain was sequenced during a study of blood T cell repertoires in COVID-19. Methods used by the authors: For nucleated cells, counts were estimated from reference gene primer amplification. TCRdb's table, derived via immunoSEQ multiplex PCR, lists solely in-frame clones and lacks some. D and trimming were read from the DNA, whereas the V and J calls and clone size are those reported in that table. The data contain some 250,000 clones, more than 70% of them singletons. The CDR3 totals 14 residues. V lost 5 bases, J lost 5 bases, and 5 bases stayed unmatched. Germline V lookup: CDR1 SGHRS, CDR2 YFSETQ.

The specimen was peripheral blood. V gene TRBV5-1 combines with J gene TRBJ2-2; TRBD1 aligns across 8 bases. The receptor comes from an older man with acute or convalescent COVID-19. CDR3 region: CASRTGDGTGELFF. In DNA form, the CDR3 reads TGCGCCAGCAGGACAGGGGATGGGACCGGGGAGCTGTTTTTT.